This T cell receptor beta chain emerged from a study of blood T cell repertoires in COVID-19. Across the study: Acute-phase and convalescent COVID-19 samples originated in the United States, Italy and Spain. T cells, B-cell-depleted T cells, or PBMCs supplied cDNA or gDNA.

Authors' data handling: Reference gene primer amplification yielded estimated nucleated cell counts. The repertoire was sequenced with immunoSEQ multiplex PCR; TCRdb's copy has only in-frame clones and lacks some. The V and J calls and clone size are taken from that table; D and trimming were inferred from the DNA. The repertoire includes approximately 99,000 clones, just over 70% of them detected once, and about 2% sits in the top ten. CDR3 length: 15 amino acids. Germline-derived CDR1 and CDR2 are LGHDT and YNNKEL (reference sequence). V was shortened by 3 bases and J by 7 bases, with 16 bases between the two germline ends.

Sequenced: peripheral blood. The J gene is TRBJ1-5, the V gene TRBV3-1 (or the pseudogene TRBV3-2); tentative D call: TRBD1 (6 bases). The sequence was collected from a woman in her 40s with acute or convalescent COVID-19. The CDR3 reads CASSHSRTAGQPQHF. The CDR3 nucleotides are TGTGCCAGCAGCCACAGCCGGACAGCGGGACAGCCCCAGCATTTT.